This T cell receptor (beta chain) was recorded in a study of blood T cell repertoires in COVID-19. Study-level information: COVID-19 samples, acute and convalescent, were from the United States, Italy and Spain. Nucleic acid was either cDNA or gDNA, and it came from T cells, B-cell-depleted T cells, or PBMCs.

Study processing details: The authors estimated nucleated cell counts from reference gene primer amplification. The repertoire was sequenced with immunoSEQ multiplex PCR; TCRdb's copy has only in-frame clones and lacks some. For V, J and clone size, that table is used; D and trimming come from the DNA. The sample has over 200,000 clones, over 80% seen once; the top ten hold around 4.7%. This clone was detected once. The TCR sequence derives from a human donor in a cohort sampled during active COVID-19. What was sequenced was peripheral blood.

CDR3 sequence reads: CASSPTTGRQGGYTF. CDR3 DNA sequence: TGTGCCAGCTCACCAACGACAGGGCGACAGGGTGGCTACACCTTC. The chain combines TRBV18 with TRBJ1-2; 7 bases fit TRBD1. Trimming removed 2 bases from V and 7 bases from J; junction bases left unmatched: 10. Germline V gene sequence: CDR1 KGHSH, CDR2 LQKENI. The CDR3 has 15 residues.